What follows are 22 T cell receptor beta chains derived from one specimen sequenced in a study of blood T cells in healthy people across ages. The use of a sample-barcoded 5' primer and a J-beta primer mix characterized a second PCR of roughly 6 to 11 cycles. MiXCR, run by TCRdb on the 5' RACE reads, gives a single entry per CDR3 protein. The sample comprises roughly 790,000 distinct CDR3 sequences, roughly two fifths of which are singletons, and around a fifth rests with the top ten. The sequencing input was blood. The receptors were sampled from a woman aged 55-70 years in good health.

This chain uses TRBV12-3 or TRBV12-4 with TRBJ1-1; D may be TRBD1 (5 bases). Trimming stripped 6 bases from V and 4 bases from J, with 24 bases between. The CDR3 contains 17 residues. The CDR3 reads CASRPNLLPLQGTEAFF. DNA of the CDR3: TGTGCCAGCAGACCAAACCTCTTACCACTCCAGGGCACTGAAGCTTTCTTT.

The rearrangement links TRBV11-2 to TRBJ2-3; no reliable D call. Trimming took off 4 bases at V and 10 bases at J, with 18 bases between the two ends. This CDR3 has 14 amino acids. Germline V gene lookup returns CDR1 SGHAT and CDR2 FQNNGV. CDR3 bases: TGTGCCAGCAGCTCTCGCGCGGTAGGTGGTTCGCAGTATTTT. Protein: CASSSRAVGGSQYF.

This clonotype was detected a few times. The rearrangement uses TRBV7-2 and TRBJ2-7, with D tentatively TRBD1 (6 bases). This CDR3 contains 15 residues. V lost 5 bases, J lost 3 bases, and 17 bases lay in between. Germline assignment: CDR1 SGHTA and CDR2 FQGNSA. The CDR3 DNA reads TGTGCCAGCAGCGACCAGGGGACCTGGGTCTACGAGCAGTACTTC. Its translation is CASSDQGTWVYEQYF.

This chain uses TRBV6-6 with TRBJ2-5, with D unresolved. CDR3 length: 13 residues. Germline loops: CDR1 MNHNY, CDR2 SVGAGI (reference sequence). V gave up 8 bases and J gave up 1 base, with 11 bases separating them. CDR3 bases: TGTGCCAGCCAAAAGGGCTCCCAAGAGACCCAGTACTTC. It encodes CASQKGSQETQYF.

About this clonotype: A single base separates this from a much larger clone, so it may be a read error. The V gene is TRBV21-1, the J gene TRBJ1-1; TRBD1 was called by the table and not checked on the DNA. TRBV21-1 is shown as a pseudogene. CDR3 length: 15 residues. CDR3 DNA: TGTGCCAGCAGCAAAGTCATGACAGCCAACACTGAAGCTTTCTTT. Protein: CASSKVMTANTEAFF.

This rearrangement joins TRBV10-3 to TRBJ2-6; TRBD1 aligns across 12 bases. This CDR3 has 20 amino acids. The junction had 11 bases not matched to a gene; V was cut back by 5 bases and J by 0 bases. Germline CDR1 is ENHRY and CDR2 is SYGVKD. The CDR3 DNA reads TGTGCCATCAGTTCGGGACAGGGGGCTCCGAGTCACTCTGGGGCCAACGTCCTGACTTTC. Translating gives CAISSGQGAPSHSGANVLTF.

The sample holds many counts of this clonotype. The gene calls are TRBV5-1 and TRBJ2-5, with 14 bases fitting TRBD2. The J segment lost 2 bases and the V segment lost 4 bases, leaving 7 bases of the junction unmatched. Germline V lookup: CDR1 SGHRS, CDR2 YFSETQ. The CDR3 contains 17 residues. The CDR3 loop reads CASSLPRLAGGQETQYF. The CDR3 bases are TGCGCCAGCAGCCTACCACGACTAGCGGGAGGGCAAGAGACCCAGTACTTC.

This chain uses TRBV12-3 or TRBV12-4 with TRBJ2-3; possibly TRBD1 for D (6 bases). This CDR3 has 14 amino acids. The ends were cut back, 6 bases at V and 2 bases at J, with 12 bases in the middle. In DNA, the CDR3 is TGTGCCAGCAGGATGGACAGATCCACAGATACGCAGTATTTT. Translated, it gives CASRMDRSTDTQYF.

This clonotype was picked up many times. V usage is TRBV12-3 or TRBV12-4 and J usage is TRBJ2-1, with 11 bases identical to TRBD2. J gave up 8 bases and V 6 bases, and 6 bases lay outside the gene matches. The CDR3 consists of 14 residues. The CDR3 protein is CASSVGTSGDEQFF. CDR3 in DNA: TGTGCCAGCAGCGTGGGGACTAGCGGAGATGAGCAGTTCTTC.

This clonotype appeared a single time. In DNA form, the CDR3 reads TGCGCCAGCAGCTTGGACATGGACTATGGCTACACCTTC. This encodes CASSLDMDYGYTF. The rearrangement uses TRBV5-1 and TRBJ1-2; D ambiguous. This CDR3 is 13 amino acids long. Between the trimmed V and J ends, which lost 0 bases and 3 bases, there was a span of 6 bases. CDR1 and CDR2 from the germline V gene are SGHRS and YFSETQ. Combining the CDR3 with reference TRBV5-1 and TRBJ1-2 gives the whole variable domain KAGVTQTPRYLIKTRGQQVTLSCSPISGHRSVSWYQQTPGQGLQFLFEYFSETQRNKGNFPGRFSGRQFSNSRSEMNVSTLELGDSALYLCASSLDMDYGYTFGSGTRLTVV.

This clonotype was seen a few times. The V gene is TRBV15, the J gene TRBJ2-1, with no clear D. The CDR3 runs 12 residues. CDR1 and CDR2 (germline): LNHNV, YYDKDF (reference sequence). V was clipped by 6 bases and J by 6 bases, with 9 bases between them. CDR3 in amino acids: CATRVHPNEQFF. The CDR3 nucleotides are TGTGCCACCAGAGTCCATCCCAATGAGCAGTTCTTC. Together with reference TRBV15 and TRBJ2-1, the CDR3 gives the full variable domain: DAMVIQNPRYQVTQFGKPVTLSCSQTLNHNVMYWYQQKSSQAPKLLFHYYDKDFNNEADTPDNFQSRRPNTSFCFLDIRSPGLGDTAMYLCATRVHPNEQFFGPGTRLTVL.

The rearrangement links TRBV7-9 to TRBJ1-5, with 7 bases fitting TRBD1. The V and J ends lost 1 base and 2 bases, in that order; junction bases with no gene match: 5. This CDR3 comprises 16 residues. Germline lookup yields CDR1 SEHNR and CDR2 FQNEAQ (reference sequence). This CDR3 reads CASSLGDRVGNQPQHF. The CDR3 DNA is TGTGCCAGCAGCTTAGGAGACAGGGTTGGCAATCAGCCCCAGCATTTT. Full variable domain (outside the CDR3, taken from reference TRBV7-9 and TRBJ1-5): DTGVSQNPRHKITKRGQNVTFRCDPISEHNRLYWYRQTLGQGPEFLTYFQNEAQLEKSRLLSDRFSAERPKGSFSTLEIQRTEQGDSAMYLCASSLGDRVGNQPQHFGDGTRLSIL.

The chain combines TRBV5-1 with TRBJ2-5, with a weak D call TRBD1 (5 bases). The germline gives CDR1 SGHRS, CDR2 YFSETQ. The CDR3 extends over 14 amino acids. Between the trimmed V and J ends, which lost 0 bases and 13 bases, there was a span of 19 bases. The CDR3 sequence: CASSLGQVQDRGYF. CDR3 nucleotide sequence: TGCGCCAGCAGCTTGGGGCAAGTCCAAGATAGGGGGTACTTC.

The chain uses TRBV20-1 and TRBJ1-2; no clear D gene. The CDR3 length is 13 residues. The V end was cut by 6 bases, the J end by 0 bases, with 11 bases between. Germline-derived CDR1 and CDR2 are DFQATT and SNEGSKA (reference sequence). The DNA of the CDR3 is TGCAGTGCCCGGGATTCAGCTAACTATGGCTACACCTTC. Translated: CSARDSANYGYTF.

Details on this clonotype: A much larger clone is a single base away; this may be a read error. This chain connects TRBV29-1 to TRBJ2-7, with 7 nucleotides matching TRBD1. The CDR3 totals 15 residues. CDR1 is SQVTM, CDR2 ANQGSEA, per germline. This chain's CDR3 is CSVEDYRGGSHEQYF. CDR3 bases: TGCAGCGTTGAAGATTACAGGGGTGGCTCCCACGAGCAGTACTTC.

The V call is TRBV28, the J call TRBJ2-1; 11 nucleotides align to TRBD1. CDR1 MDHEN and CDR2 SYDVKM come from the germline V gene. V dropped 3 bases and J dropped 4; count of bases not matched to a gene: 5. The CDR3 runs to 16 residues. Here the CDR3 reads CASSFTGTGGYNEQFF. CDR3 DNA: TGTGCCAGCAGTTTCACCGGGACAGGGGGATACAATGAGCAGTTCTTC. The full variable domain, with the rest looked up from reference TRBV28 and TRBJ2-1, is DVKVTQSSRYLVKRTGEKVFLECVQDMDHENMFWYRQDPGLGLRLIYFSYDVKMKEKGDIPEGYSVSREKKERFSLILESASTNQTSMYLCASSFTGTGGYNEQFFGPGTRLTVL.

This clonotype was recorded once. The chain carries TRBV6-5 and TRBJ2-3, with 8 positions matching TRBD2. Per germline, CDR1 MNHEY and CDR2 SVGAGI. V trimming: 6 bases; J trimming: 6 bases; junction bases outside the gene matches: 14. The CDR3 covers 16 residues. As DNA, the CDR3 is TGTGCCAGCAGCCGTCTCTCCGGGACTAGGGGTGATACGCAGTATTTT. Protein sequence: CASSRLSGTRGDTQYF.

V usage is TRBV4-3 and J usage is TRBJ2-3; 14 nucleotides agree with TRBD2. The CDR3 runs 20 residues. Germline CDR1 and CDR2: LGHNA and YSLEER. J gave up 4 bases and V 0 bases, and 12 bases lay outside the gene matches. This chain's CDR3 is CASSQERTGTSGSRADTQYF. CDR3 nucleotide sequence: TGCGCCAGCAGCCAAGAGCGAACCGGGACTAGCGGGAGTAGGGCAGATACGCAGTATTTT.

This clonotype was observed a handful of times. The chain couples TRBV20-1 to TRBJ2-1; TRBD2 agrees at 7 bases. There are 14 residues in the CDR3. J was trimmed by 6 bases and V by 5 bases; bases with no gene match: 10. Germline CDR1 reads DFQATT; CDR2 reads SNEGSKA (reference sequence). Here the CDR3 reads CSAFEAGTGNEQFF. The DNA of the CDR3 is TGCAGTGCTTTTGAAGCGGGAACCGGCAATGAGCAGTTCTTC.

This clonotype was seen more than once but under ten times. The chain joins TRBV10-3 to TRBJ1-1, with 11 positions matching TRBD1. The V and J ends lost 2 bases and 4 bases, in that order; junction bases with no gene match: 9. Germline CDR1 ENHRY, CDR2 SYGVKD. There are 17 residues in the CDR3. The CDR3 coding sequence is TGTGCCATCAGTGAGGGTACGGGAGGACAGGGGGCCACTGAAGCTTTCTTT. This codes for CAISEGTGGQGATEAFF.

This chain uses TRBV7-3 with TRBJ1-1; D uncertain. Trimming shortened V by 5 bases and J by 4 bases, and 11 bases separated the two germline ends. Germline-derived CDR1 and CDR2 are SGHTA and FQGTGA. The CDR3 is made up of 13 amino acids. The CDR3: CASSAREGTEAFF. CDR3 DNA sequence: TGTGCCAGCAGCGCCCGGGAGGGCACTGAAGCTTTCTTT.

The chain has TRBV2 and TRBJ1-6, with D possibly being TRBD1 (5 bases). The CDR3 consists of 14 residues. CDR1 and CDR2 from the germline V gene are SNHLY and FYNNEI. V was pared by 1 base and J by 5 bases, with 6 bases between. The chain's CDR3 is CASSEGQNNSPLHF. CDR3 DNA sequence: TGTGCCAGCAGTGAAGGACAGAATAATTCACCCCTCCACTTT. Full variable domain (remainder filled in from reference TRBV2 and TRBJ1-6): EPEVTQTPSHQVTQMGQEVILRCVPISNHLYFYWYRQILGQKVEFLVSFYNNEISEKSEIFDDQFSVERPDGSNFTLKIRSTKLEDSAMYFCASSEGQNNSPLHFGNGTRLTVT.